Reported below is one T cell receptor (beta chain). The antigen remains undetermined. Sequenced by immunoSEQ multiplex PCR; TCRdb stores in-frame clones only, minus some. The sample yields fewer than 65,000 clones, 60% to 80% seen once. Unstimulated PBMCs were sorted into CD3+CD4+ and CD3+CD8+ populations. The data were taken from a study of T cell clones after liver transplantation. Looking at the study overall: A pre-transplant mixed lymphocyte reaction with TCRbeta sequencing defined graft-donor-reactive clones followed in post-transplant blood. Timepoints were pre-transplant, pre-withdrawal, and after withdrawal was completed or failed.

Study-wide results and caveats: Post-transplant, graft-donor-reactive CD4 TCRbeta sequences in blood dropped significantly in most of the 8 subjects.

CDR1 SEHNR and CDR2 FQNEAQ come from the germline V gene (reference sequence). J lost 3 bases, V lost 6 bases, and 14 bases had no gene match. The CDR3 runs 17 residues. This sequence originates from a human patient who received a liver transplant. Some T cells here may be from the graft donor. The chain carries TRBV7-9 and TRBJ2-7; 10 bases match TRBD2. This material consisted of CD4+ T cells from blood, taken at the 22-month timepoint. In DNA, the CDR3 is TGTGCCAGCAGTTTTGGAGGAGGAGCGGGGGGGCTCTACGAGCAGTACTTC. It encodes CASSFGGGAGGLYEQYF.